The 20 T cell receptor beta chains below were found in one sample sequenced in a study of TIL therapy for anti-PD-1-resistant metastatic lung cancer. Time point here: pre-treatment sample, taken before nivolumab and TIL therapy. Sequencing used immunoSEQ v3. Here immunoSEQ multiplex PCR was the method, and the copy in TCRdb shows in-frame clones only, minus some. The sample consists of tens of thousands of clones, approximately 83% of them appearing once. The material was blood, obtained at baseline. The receptors here all came from a person aged 25 to 80 with non-small cell lung cancer.

This chain connects TRBV7-2 to TRBJ2-3; D not resolved. The V end lost 5 bases, the J end lost 9 bases, and 12 bases lay between the germline ends. The CDR3 is 12 amino acids. Germline V CDR1 and CDR2: SGHTA, FQGNSA. This CDR3 is CASSDFIGTQYF. CDR3 sequence (DNA): TGTGCCAGCAGCGACTTTATAGGCACGCAGTATTTT.

This chain links TRBV5-5 with TRBJ1-4; D is undetermined. CDR3 length: 15 amino acids. Trimming shortened V by 7 bases and J by 8 bases, and 21 bases separated the two germline ends. The germline gives CDR1 SGHKS, CDR2 YYEKEE (reference sequence). CDR3 protein: CASGRELGLIEKLFF. For the CDR3, the DNA is TGTGCCAGCGGCCGGGAGTTGGGGTTGATCGAAAAACTGTTTTTT.

The J gene is TRBJ2-4, the V gene TRBV4-1, with D hard to call. V was trimmed by 3 bases and J by 3 bases, leaving 18 bases between them. Germline V gene sequence: CDR1 MGHRA, CDR2 YSYEKL. The CDR3 runs 17 residues. In nucleotides, the CDR3 is TGCGCCAGCAGCCACCCCCAAGAGGATGGCTTCAAAAACATTCAGTACTTC. Translated: CASSHPQEDGFKNIQYF.

This clone was observed a single time. J is TRBJ2-7 and V is TRBV5-6; D might be TRBD1 (5 bases). The germline V and J ends were trimmed by 0 bases and 2 bases, with 6 bases remaining between them. The CDR3 spans 13 residues. Looked up from germline, CDR1 is SGHDT and CDR2 is YYEEEE. Written as DNA, the CDR3 is TGTGCCAGCAGCTTGGAACAGGCCTACGAGCAGTACTTC. Translation gives CASSLEQAYEQYF.

This chain joins TRBV18 and TRBJ2-2; D is undetermined. Between the trimmed V and J ends, which lost 4 bases and 1 base, there was a span of 1 base. The CDR3 contains 12 residues. The germline V gene has CDR1 KGHSH and CDR2 LQKENI. CDR3 sequence reads: CASSRNTGELFF. The CDR3 nucleotides read TGTGCCAGCTCACGGAACACCGGGGAGCTGTTTTTT.

The chain recombines TRBV5-8 with TRBJ2-2; possibly TRBD1 for D (5 bases). This CDR3 is 15 amino acids long. The V gene lost 7 bases and the J gene lost 4 bases, with 17 bases spanning the gap. Germline-derived CDR1 and CDR2 are SGHTS and YDEGEE. The CDR3 DNA follows: TGTGCCAGCTTTTACCCAGGGTTTTCCACCGGGGAGCTGTTTTTT. Its translation: CASFYPGFSTGELFF.

This chain uses TRBV10-3 with TRBJ2-7; TRBD2 agrees at 7 bases. CDR1 and CDR2 (germline): ENHRY, SYGVKD. This CDR3 spans 16 amino acids. V was clipped by 3 bases and J by 1 base; unmatched bases: 9. The CDR3 bases are TGTGCCATCAGTGATGTAGCGGGTGCTTCGTCCTACGAGCAGTACTTC. This encodes CAISDVAGASSYEQYF.

CDR3 protein: CASSDRQTYNSPLHF. The CDR3 coding sequence is TGTGCCAGCAGTGATAGGCAGACATATAATTCACCCCTCCACTTT. This rearrangement joins TRBV6-1 to TRBJ1-6, with no clear D. V dropped 3 bases and J dropped 4 bases, with 10 bases sitting between them. The CDR3 length is 15 residues. Germline loops: CDR1 MNHNS, CDR2 SASEGT.

The chain carries TRBV30 and TRBJ1-1, with D perhaps matching TRBD1 (5 bases). The length of the CDR3 is 11 residues. V lost 4 bases to trimming and J lost 7 bases, with 10 bases between them. Germline CDR1 reads GTSNPN; CDR2 reads SVGIG (reference sequence). The CDR3 nucleotides are TGTGCCTGGACTTCAAGGGGTGAAGCTTTCTTT. It translates to CAWTSRGEAFF.

CDR3 residues: CASRFGQGAYEQYF. Written as DNA, the CDR3 is TGTGCCAGTCGTTTCGGCCAGGGGGCCTACGAGCAGTACTTC. The chain has TRBV19 and TRBJ2-7; 7 nucleotides align to TRBD1. The germline V gene has CDR1 LNHDA and CDR2 SQIVND (reference sequence). The CDR3 sequence is 14 residues long. J was trimmed by 2 bases and V by 8 bases; bases with no gene match: 9.

V and J are TRBV5-4 and TRBJ1-1; 9 bases match TRBD1. The germline V gene encodes CDR1 SGHNT and CDR2 YYREEE (reference sequence). Trimming removed 3 bases from V and 4 bases from J; junction bases left unmatched: 13. The CDR3 has 17 amino acids. CDR3 sequence: CASSSDPGQGRGTEAFF. Written as DNA, the CDR3 is TGTGCCAGCAGCTCTGACCCGGGACAGGGCAGGGGCACTGAAGCTTTCTTT.

The V call is TRBV15, the J call TRBJ1-2, with 9 bases fitting TRBD1. The germline gives CDR1 LNHNV, CDR2 YYDKDF (reference sequence). The V segment lost 3 bases and the J segment 7 bases; nucleotides outside the gene matches: 3. This CDR3 comprises 13 residues. CDR3 nucleotide sequence: TGTGCCACCAGCAGTGGACAGGGGACTGGCTACACCTTC. Its translation is CATSSGQGTGYTF.

The chain recombines TRBV5-1 with TRBJ2-6, with a tentative D call TRBD1 (6 bases). V gave up 4 bases and J gave up 3 bases, with 20 bases separating them. The CDR3 runs 18 residues. CDR1 and CDR2 from the germline V gene are SGHRS and YFSETQ. The CDR3 loop reads CASSPGQFRWLGANVLTF. Written as DNA, the CDR3 is TGCGCCAGCAGCCCCGGACAGTTCCGTTGGCTTGGGGCCAACGTCCTGACTTTC.

This rearrangement joins TRBV6-2 or TRBV6-3 to TRBJ1-5; D uncertain. The germline V gene encodes CDR1 MNHEY and CDR2 SVGEGT. CDR3 length equals 13 residues. Trimming took off 6 bases at V and 4 bases at J, with 10 bases between the two ends. CDR3 coding DNA: TGTGCCAGCAGCCAGAAGCTAAATCAGCCCCAGCATTTT. It translates to CASSQKLNQPQHF.

The chain couples TRBV19 to TRBJ2-1; TRBD1 might be the D (6 bases). This CDR3 is 14 amino acids long. V gave up 5 bases and J gave up 6 bases, with 14 bases separating them. The germline gives CDR1 LNHDA, CDR2 SQIVND (reference sequence). CDR3 coding DNA: TGTGCCAGTAGTGGGCAGGGGTTTTTCAATGAGCAGTTCTTC. Encoded protein: CASSGQGFFNEQFF. The entire variable domain, with the rest obtained from reference TRBV19 and TRBJ2-1, is as follows: DGGITQSPKYLFRKEGQNVTLSCEQNLNHDAMYWYRQDPGQGLRLIYYSQIVNDFQKGDIAEGYSVSREKKESFPLTVTSAQKNPTAFYLCASSGQGFFNEQFFGPGTRLTVL.

This chain uses TRBV7-9 with TRBJ2-1, with D uncertain. Trimming took off 1 base at V and 4 bases at J, with 5 bases between the two ends. This CDR3 comprises 13 residues. Germline assignment: CDR1 SEHNR and CDR2 FQNEAQ (reference sequence). The CDR3 DNA reads TGTGCCAGCAGCTTAGTCGGGTACAATGAGCAGTTCTTC. As protein: CASSLVGYNEQFF.

The J gene is TRBJ1-1, the V gene TRBV7-3; D ambiguous. V was clipped by 5 bases and J by 1 base, with 8 bases between them. The CDR3 runs 13 residues. CDR1 is SGHTA and CDR2 is FQGTGA in the germline V gene. Here the CDR3 reads CASSLGRNTEAFF. In nucleotides, the CDR3 is TGTGCCAGCAGCCTAGGTAGGAACACTGAAGCTTTCTTT.

The chain is built from TRBV10-3 and TRBJ1-1; D unresolved. The CDR3 has 15 residues. Germline V gene data show CDR1 as ENHRY and CDR2 as SYGVKD. V dropped 1 base and J dropped 7 bases, with 16 bases sitting between them. The CDR3 region is CAISEYLGSIGEAFF. The CDR3 nucleotides are TGTGCCATCAGTGAGTATCTGGGGAGTATAGGTGAAGCTTTCTTT.

This chain links TRBV27 with TRBJ2-3; TRBD2 agrees at 9 bases. V lost 5 bases, J lost 1 base, and 4 bases stayed unmatched. CDR3 length equals 15 residues. CDR1 and CDR2 (germline): MNHEY, SMNVEV (reference sequence). The CDR3 bases are TGTGCCAGCAGTCGACGGACTAGCGGCACAGATACGCAGTATTTT. Translated, it gives CASSRRTSGTDTQYF.

This chain joins TRBV20-1 and TRBJ2-7, with D tentatively TRBD1 (6 bases). The CDR3 spans 11 residues. CDR1 is DFQATT, CDR2 SNEGSKA, per germline (reference sequence). The germline V and J ends were trimmed by 3 bases and 6 bases, with 9 bases remaining between them. The CDR3 DNA is TGCAGTGCTAGGTCAGGGGTCGAGCAGTACTTC. It encodes CSARSGVEQYF.